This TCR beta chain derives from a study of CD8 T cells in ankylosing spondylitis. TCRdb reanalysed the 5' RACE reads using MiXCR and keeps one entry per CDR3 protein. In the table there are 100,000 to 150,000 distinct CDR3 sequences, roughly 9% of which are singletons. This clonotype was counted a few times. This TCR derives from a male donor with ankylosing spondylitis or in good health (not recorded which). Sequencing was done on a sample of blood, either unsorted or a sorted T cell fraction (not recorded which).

The CDR3 DNA is TGTGCCAGCAGCTTATTTGTGGGAGAGCGGACAGATACGCAGTATTTT. It encodes CASSLFVGERTDTQYF. The genes are TRBV7-2 and TRBJ2-3; TRBD2 might be the D (5 bases). The CDR3 is made up of 16 amino acids. From germline, CDR1 is SGHTA and CDR2 FQGNSA. The ends were cut back, 2 bases at V and 3 bases at J, with 15 bases in the middle.